A single sample is the source of the 8 T cell receptor beta chains below, sequenced in a study of T cells after yellow fever vaccination. TCRdb re-derived calls from the 5' RACE reads in MiXCR, one entry per CDR3 protein. The repertoire has 400,000 to 650,000 distinct CDR3 sequences, 21% of them found once; the top ten carry around 17%. Sequenced here: PBMCs, sampled less than 25 days after the first yellow fever vaccination. All receptors derive from a man between 18 and 35 years old who received the YFV17D yellow fever vaccine.

A few counts support this clonotype. CDR3 nucleotides: TGCAGCGTTGAGGGTCGGGGGGGCTTTGATGGCTACACCTTC. Its translation is CSVEGRGGFDGYTF. This rearrangement joins TRBV29-1 to TRBJ1-2, with a tentative D call TRBD1 (6 bases). The CDR3 length is 14 residues. Per the germline V gene, CDR1 is SQVTM and CDR2 is ANQGSEA. V dropped 3 bases and J dropped 6 bases, with 17 bases sitting between them.

This clonotype occurred many times. The genes are TRBV7-2 and TRBJ1-4; 10 positions match TRBD1. V lost 6 bases to trimming and J lost 4 bases; unmatched junction nucleotides: 2. Germline CDR1 and CDR2: SGHTA and FQGNSA. This CDR3 is 14 amino acids long. CDR3 in amino acids: CASSRDRGNEKLFF. CDR3 DNA sequence: TGTGCCAGCAGTCGGGACAGGGGTAATGAAAAACTGTTTTTT.

The chain uses TRBV5-5 and TRBJ1-4, with no clear D. Germline V gene data show CDR1 as SGHKS and CDR2 as YYEKEE (reference sequence). The CDR3 totals 14 residues. Trimming took off 4 bases at V and 6 bases at J, with 13 bases between the two ends. CDR3 sequence: CASSRRGSYEKLFF. In DNA, the CDR3 is TGTGCCAGCAGCCGCAGAGGATCATATGAAAAACTGTTTTTT.

The chain couples TRBV5-4 to TRBJ1-1; a weak D match, TRBD1 (6 bases). This CDR3 spans 14 amino acids. The germline V and J ends were trimmed by 7 bases and 6 bases, with 19 bases remaining between them. Germline V gives CDR1 SGHNT, CDR2 YYREEE (reference sequence). As DNA, the CDR3 is TGTGCCAGCCGACAAACAGGGTTGGGCGCTGAAGCTTTCTTT. This translates into CASRQTGLGAEAFF. The full variable domain, with the rest looked up from reference TRBV5-4 and TRBJ1-1, is ETGVTQSPTHLIKTRGQQVTLRCSSQSGHNTVSWYQQALGQGPQFIFQYYREEENGRGNFPPRFSGLQFPNYSSELNVNALELDDSALYLCASRQTGLGAEAFFGQGTRLTVV.

This clonotype was seen once. The chain carries TRBV10-3 and TRBJ1-4, with a weak D call TRBD1 (5 bases). Germline V gene sequence: CDR1 ENHRY, CDR2 SYGVKD. Trimming cost V 3 bases and J 7 bases, with 6 bases left between them. The CDR3 consists of 12 residues. CDR3 in amino acids: CAISDGGEKLFF. The CDR3 coding sequence is TGTGCCATCAGTGATGGGGGTGAAAAACTGTTTTTT.

V is TRBV12-3 or TRBV12-4 and J is TRBJ2-1; 8 nucleotides agree with TRBD2. The ends lost 5 bases at V and 4 bases at J; junction bases unmatched: 7. The CDR3 is made up of 15 amino acids. As DNA, the CDR3 is TGTGCCAGCAGTCATAACCCGGGGGGGTACAATGAGCAGTTCTTC. It translates to CASSHNPGGYNEQFF.

The gene calls are TRBV20-1 and TRBJ1-4; D unclear. Germline-derived CDR1 and CDR2 are DFQATT and SNEGSKA (reference sequence). V lost 6 bases and J 0 bases, leaving 8 bases between the germline ends. The CDR3 contains 13 residues. DNA for the CDR3: TGCAGTGCCCGGAGAACAACTAATGAAAAACTGTTTTTT. Translating gives CSARRTTNEKLFF.

In this sample, this clonotype turned up a few times. This chain connects TRBV15 to TRBJ2-1; 7 bases match TRBD1. This CDR3 has 15 amino acids. V lost 0 bases to trimming and J lost 6 bases; unmatched junction nucleotides: 5. Germline CDR1 is LNHNV and CDR2 is YYDKDF (reference sequence). As DNA, the CDR3 is TGTGCCACCAGCAGAGATAGAGCAGGGGGCAATGAGCAGTTCTTC. Its protein is CATSRDRAGGNEQFF.